This T cell receptor (beta chain) comes out of a study of cytomegalovirus exposure and HLA in healthy donors (dated by TCRdb to about 2017). For the study in its entirety: In an earlier analysis of approximately 500 of the donors, less than 350 Gb of sequence data and 95 million to 130 million unique TCR beta sequences from about 190 million T cells were reported. Class I and class II HLA loci were covered by the typing at four-digit resolution. Because of strong linkage in the cohort, roughly 5 DR-DQ haplotypes were treated as single units for association and clustering. Roughly 300 gigabases of sequencing data and 80 million or so unique TCR sequences were included in an early release covering 550 to 800 HLA-typed donors. High-throughput TCR immunosequencing, statistical association of individual TCRs with disease status, and machine learning were combined to predict cytomegalovirus infection status. A later analysis re-examined previously published TCR beta repertoires from several hundred donors and added high-resolution HLA genotyping to investigate patterns of TCR occurrence. Across roughly 420 genotyped donors of the cohort, an average of roughly 250,000 unique TCR beta nucleotide sequences per donor were sequenced, and approximately 17% of those sequences were non-productive. Of the approximately 400 genotyped donors, roughly 80% fell in the genetic ancestry cluster associated with self-reported Caucasian donors. The study aimed to test whether cataloging public T cell receptors could reveal signatures of past pathogen exposure. The T cell repertoires of 550 to 850 subjects were profiled by immunosequencing and related to cytomegalovirus serostatus. All discovery cohort repertoires had been generated on a single sequencing platform. An earlier analysis of several hundred of the donors applied high-throughput TCR beta sequencing to assess whether each TCR beta V gene segment acted as functional or pseudogenic. A later genetic analysis took genome-wide SNP genotypes for about three fifths of the roughly 670 donors and used that subset as a discovery cohort. Donor age, sex, ethnicity and CMV serostatus were collected together with the repertoire data. The number of typed donors differed by locus: roughly 629-630 for A, B, C, DRB1 and DQB1; roughly 510 for DQA1; 606 for DPA1; and roughly 450 for DPB1. Rather than using new phenotypic data, the later analysis identified candidate immune exposures from TCR beta sequences and from how often those sequences occurred across donors. Besides the first cohort of some 670 subjects, a separate validation cohort made up of 95 to 150 different subjects was used.

V and J are truncated by 3 bases and 6 bases respectively, leaving an intervening sequence of 14 bases. The germline V gene (reference sequence) specifies LNHDA as CDR1 and SQIVND as CDR2. The CDR3 goes from the cysteine to the phenylalanine over 14 residues. Just CDR3 DNA is preserved here, 42 bases in frame from base 1. Beyond this particular receptor, the publication reports: The classifier was reported to diagnose cytomegalovirus status with high specificity and sensitivity in both the original cohort and the validation cohort. In a later analysis, several top co-occurrence clusters were reported to appear linked to parvovirus B19, influenza, CMV and Epstein-Barr virus. Because HLA typing was missing for some donors at each locus, association tests included only the typed subset. Specific HLA alleles were associated with 16,951 TCR beta sequences at a false discovery rate of 0.05 in a later analysis. In a later analysis, HLA-associated TCR beta chains showed more clonal expansion and lower generation probabilities than non-associated chains that were equally common. About 17 rarely observed V segments, including chromosome 9 orphons, were excluded from the earlier analysis of a few hundred of the donors because counts were too low. According to the authors, the approach could potentially be generalized to other disease states and immunological phenotypes. In a later analysis, TCR association rates were found to vary across HLA loci, with the most associated TCRs seen for DRB1 alleles and the fewest for HLA-C alleles. Sequencing depth was assumed to be roughly uniform across donors in the presence/absence analyses, though that assumption may not hold. Three of the identified cytomegalovirus-associated TCR beta chains were confirmed in vitro to be specific for cytomegalovirus antigens. Some IMGT-functional V segments, including TRBV6-2 and TRBV6-3, could not be told apart with the 87-base-pair reads, so those segments were excluded. Linkage disequilibrium might explain the correlated functional status among segregating V segments, but an unknown experimental factor could not be excluded. Across donors, most TCR sequences were observed very rarely, whereas some public TCRs were present in many individuals. According to a later analysis, most CMV-associated TCR beta chains appeared to be HLA-restricted, and the HLA associations seemed to be driven largely by CMV exposure. A later genetic analysis associated a missense DCLRE1C variant with V-gene and J-gene trimming of TCR beta chains, and an independent cohort replicated the association. In this cohort, only TCR beta chains were sequenced, and detectable features were limited by the absence of alpha or paired-chain data. A cluster of highly shared sequence variants was judged likely to represent a technical artifact of the sequencing pipeline. A further reported finding was that TCR beta sequences accurately predicted the HLA-A and HLA-B alleles for most subjects in the first cohort. In the study, roughly 160 TCR beta chains were listed as associated with cytomegalovirus. In a later genetic analysis, fewer N-insertions in productive TCRs were reported among donors in an Asian-associated ancestry cluster than the roughly 640-donor mean. The only immune exposure information available for the cohort was CMV serostatus. Broadly in line with IMGT annotations, most TCR beta V segments showed up in productive rearrangements about 87% or about 30% of the time in an earlier analysis of 587 of the donors. When HLA alleles, especially DR and DQ, strongly co-occurred, attributing TCR associations to individual alleles was difficult.

Library creation used the immunoSEQ multiplex PCR assay. For the multiplex PCR, a mixture combining 60 forward primers for TCR Vbeta segments and 13 reverse primers for TCR Jbeta segments was used. The CDR3 region of rearranged TCR beta genes was amplified from genomic DNA by a multiplex PCR assay. Amplified TCR beta libraries were sequenced as 87-base-pair reads on the Illumina HiSeq System. The paper's processing steps were these. A later analysis counted approximately 76 million unique TCR beta chains across the 700 or so repertoires, and around 9.9 million of these chains were shared by at least two donors. To remove PCR and sequencing errors, raw reads were error-corrected and collapsed into unique sequences using a nearest-neighbor algorithm that merged closely related sequences. V, D and J gene segments were assigned by aligning CDR3 sequences to IMGT reference sequences. For a sequence to be retained, a match of at least six nucleotides was required to both a V gene segment and a J gene segment. Rearrangements were classified as productive when the CDR3 lacked stop codons and remained in frame with V and J, and all other rearrangements were classified as non-productive. CDR3 was defined according to IMGT convention as the region running from the second conserved V-encoded cysteine to the conserved J-encoded phenylalanine. In an earlier analysis of approximately 590 of the donors, sequences lacking an unambiguous match to a single V gene segment were excluded. In an earlier analysis of roughly 500 of the donors, V segments were called functional above 56.7% productive rearrangements and were called segregating when the between-donor standard deviation exceeded 5%. A statistical classification framework was built for diagnosing cytomegalovirus status from the catalog of TCR beta chain sequences. A later analysis assigned V and J genes by comparing TCR nucleotide sequences with IMGT/GENE-DB human TR gene sequences. A later analysis assigned CDR3 sequences and most-parsimonious VDJ recombination scenarios with the TCRdist pipeline. In a later analysis, every TCR beta chain was defined by the combination of its CDR3 amino acid sequence and its V-gene family, and reads without a unique V-gene family were dropped. To address suspected cross-contamination and a sequencing artifact, a later analysis removed a few hundred highly shared, low-generation-probability nucleotide sequences. In a later analysis, a clonal expansion index for each public chain was calculated from normalized within-repertoire ranks of inferred template counts. In a later analysis, generation probabilities were computed using a VDJ recombination model fitted to out-of-frame rearrangements, and the results were checked against IGoR. Hypergeometric tests were used in a later analysis to score TCR-TCR, TCR-HLA and TCR-CMV co-occurrence, with a repertoire-size bias correction applied to the TCR pairs. A later analysis estimated false discovery rates by permuting HLA or CMV assignments 20 times. In a later analysis, co-occurring TCRs were grouped with DBSCAN, and TCRdist sequence similarity was added when clustering was performed within HLA-allele-positive subsets. Co-occurrence clustering excluded repertoires with fewer than 30,000 or more than 120,000 public chains, plus five with anomalous nucleotide sharing. TCRdb provides this immuneACCESS table in a form limited to in-frame rearrangements. Some clones are lacking; in checked studies, under half of them reflect an unresolved V gene, and why the rest are absent is not known. The V and J calls and clone size come from that table; D and trimming were worked out from the DNA. This sample holds some 200,000 clones; over 70% were observed only once. 2.5% to 4% of the sample comes from the top ten.

The cohort comprised 710 or so healthy bone marrow donors. At the time of sampling, every cohort member was nominally healthy, though immune exposures that went unrecorded were likely present. The donor tested CMV seronegative, placing the donor among the 352 seronegative members of the cohort. Each donor provided a peripheral blood sample, and peripheral blood mononuclear cells were used for TCR beta sequencing. The Qiagen DNeasy Blood Extraction Kit was used to extract genomic DNA from the blood cell samples. This clone was found once. Its antigen is still unknown. Qualities for individual bases were not recorded, and no much larger clone is one base off.

This clonotype was obtained from a female donor in good health and CMV-seronegative. The chain couples TRBV19 to TRBJ1-2; the D gene is perhaps TRBD1, from 5 matching bases. The sequenced sample was PBMCs. This receptor has the CDR3 CASSMTPPRDGYTF. Read as DNA, the sequence is TGTGCCAGTAGTATGACTCCTCCCAGGGATGGCTACACCTTC.